These 3 T cell receptor beta chains originate from one sample sequenced in a study of T cell responses to AZD1222 COVID-19 vaccine (dated by TCRdb to the early 2020s). Library prep was done by the immunoSEQ multiplex PCR assay. TCRdb stores this immuneACCESS table with in-frame sequences only. Part of the clones is absent; in the studies checked, under half of the shortfall reflects unresolved V genes, and no reason is known for the rest. In this sample the table shows 150,000 or so clones, about 90% of which occur a single time. Less than 5.5% of the sample rests with the top ten. This specimen's time point label, per the study, means: baseline before first vaccination. The sequencing here drew on peripheral blood, taken on day 0 of AZD1222 vaccination. Receptors originate from an adult in good health.

V usage is TRBV28 and J usage is TRBJ2-7; TRBD2 is a possible D gene (5 bases). CDR3 length equals 14 residues. The ends were cut back, 6 bases at V and 2 bases at J, with 14 bases in the middle. CDR1 and CDR2 (germline): MDHEN, SYDVKM. The CDR3 nucleotides are TGTGCCAGCAGCCGCGGGCACCCAACCTACGAGCAGTACTTC. Protein product: CASSRGHPTYEQYF.

The chain carries TRBV6-6 and TRBJ2-7; 10 bases match TRBD2. The J segment lost 3 bases and the V segment lost 7 bases, leaving 12 bases of the junction unmatched. The CDR3 extends over 16 amino acids. Germline loops: CDR1 MNHNY, CDR2 SVGAGI (reference sequence). CDR3 in DNA: TGTGCCAGCACCCCTGGAAGCGGGAGGGCCGGCTACGAGCAGTACTTC. It codes for CASTPGSGRAGYEQYF.

A single count supports this clone. The J gene is TRBJ2-1, the V gene TRBV4-1, with 7 bases matching TRBD2. Germline lookup yields CDR1 MGHRA and CDR2 YSYEKL. CDR3 size: 17 residues. V shed 1 base and J 3 bases; nucleotides not matched to a gene: 9. CDR3 sequence: CASSQGRIRDYYNEQFF. CDR3 sequence (DNA): TGCGCCAGCAGCCAAGGGAGGATCAGGGACTACTACAATGAGCAGTTCTTC.